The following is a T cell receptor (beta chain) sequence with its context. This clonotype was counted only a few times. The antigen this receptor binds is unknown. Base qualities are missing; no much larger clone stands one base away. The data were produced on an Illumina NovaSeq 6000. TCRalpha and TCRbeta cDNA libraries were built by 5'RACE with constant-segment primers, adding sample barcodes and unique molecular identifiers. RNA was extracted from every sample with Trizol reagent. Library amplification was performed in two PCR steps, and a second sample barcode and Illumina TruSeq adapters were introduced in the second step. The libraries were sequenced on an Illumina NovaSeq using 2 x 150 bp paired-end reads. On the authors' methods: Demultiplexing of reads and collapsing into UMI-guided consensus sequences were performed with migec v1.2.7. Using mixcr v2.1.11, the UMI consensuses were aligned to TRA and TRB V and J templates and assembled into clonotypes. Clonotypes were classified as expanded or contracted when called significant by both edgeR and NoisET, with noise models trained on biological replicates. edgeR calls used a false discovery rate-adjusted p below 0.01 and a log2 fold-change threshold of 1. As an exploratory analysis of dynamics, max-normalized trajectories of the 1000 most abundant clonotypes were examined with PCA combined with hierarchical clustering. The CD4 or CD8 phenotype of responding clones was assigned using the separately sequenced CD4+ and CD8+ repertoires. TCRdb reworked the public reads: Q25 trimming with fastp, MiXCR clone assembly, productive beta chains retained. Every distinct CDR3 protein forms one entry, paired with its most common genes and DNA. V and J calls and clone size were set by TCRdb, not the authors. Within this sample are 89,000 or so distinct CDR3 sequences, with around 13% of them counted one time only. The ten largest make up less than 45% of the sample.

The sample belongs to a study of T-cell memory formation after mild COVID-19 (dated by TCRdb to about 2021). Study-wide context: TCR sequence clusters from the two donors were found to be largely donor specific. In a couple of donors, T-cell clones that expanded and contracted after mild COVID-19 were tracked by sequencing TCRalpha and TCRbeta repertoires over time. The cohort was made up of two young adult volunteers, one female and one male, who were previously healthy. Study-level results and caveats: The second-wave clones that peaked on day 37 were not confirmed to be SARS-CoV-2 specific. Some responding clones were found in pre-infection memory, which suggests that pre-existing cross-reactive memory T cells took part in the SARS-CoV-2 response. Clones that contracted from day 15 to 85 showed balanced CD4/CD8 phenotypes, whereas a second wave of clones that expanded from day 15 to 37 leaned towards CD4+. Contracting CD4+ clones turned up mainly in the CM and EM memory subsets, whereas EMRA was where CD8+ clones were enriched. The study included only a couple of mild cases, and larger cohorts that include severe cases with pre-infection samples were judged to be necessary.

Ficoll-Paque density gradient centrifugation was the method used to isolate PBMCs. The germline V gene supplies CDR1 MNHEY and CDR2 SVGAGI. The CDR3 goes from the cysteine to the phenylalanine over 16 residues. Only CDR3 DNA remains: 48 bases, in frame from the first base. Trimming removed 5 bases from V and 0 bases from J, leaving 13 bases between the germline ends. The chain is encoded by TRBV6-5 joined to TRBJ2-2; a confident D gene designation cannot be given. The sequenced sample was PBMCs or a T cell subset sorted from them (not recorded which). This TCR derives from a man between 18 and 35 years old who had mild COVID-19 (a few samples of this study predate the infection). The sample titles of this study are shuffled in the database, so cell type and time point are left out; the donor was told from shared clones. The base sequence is TGTGCCAGCAGTACCCCCCCAGGCGCGAACACCGGGGAGCTGTTTTTT. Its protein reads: CASSTPPGANTGELFF.